The rows below give T cell receptor beta chains drawn from one sample of a study of human T cells and chemical hapten exposure. MiXCR, applied by TCRdb to the RACE reads, yields one record per CDR3 protein. In the table there are more than 300,000 distinct CDR3 sequences, approximately 5.1% of which are singletons. Sequenced here: whole blood, sampled in connection with sensitization to the hapten diphenylcyclopropenone (DPC). The origin of the receptors is a woman aged 45 to 65 with alopecia areata. Some clones in this sample may be carry-over from other donors' samples. Both conserved end residues are part of each CDR3. Each record gives: V gene, clone size, J gene, D gene, CDR3 protein, CDR3 DNA. A D gene is named only where the DNA matches it firmly. A row's size may be missing; if present it is once, few, many or a size class.

v_call: TRBV24-1
clone_size: few
j_call: TRBJ2-1
d_call: TRBD2
cdr3_aa: CATSDTGTSGANEQFF
cdr3_nt: TGTGCCACCAGTGACACCGGGACTAGCGGGGCCAATGAGCAGTTCTTC

v_call: TRBV10-3
clone_size: many
j_call: TRBJ1-1
d_call: -
cdr3_aa: CAISENPGRTEAFF
cdr3_nt: TGTGCCATCAGTGAAAATCCGGGGAGGACTGAAGCTTTCTTT

v_call: TRBV28
clone_size: few
j_call: TRBJ2-7
d_call: TRBD1
cdr3_aa: CASSPPGQGYQQYF
cdr3_nt: TGTGCCAGCAGTCCCCCGGGACAGGGGTATCAGCAGTACTTC

v_call: TRBV9
clone_size: -
j_call: TRBJ1-1
d_call: -
cdr3_aa: CASSADLSTEAFF
cdr3_nt: TGTGCCAGCAGCGCTGACTTGAGCACTGAAGCTTTCTTT

v_call: TRBV27
clone_size: few
j_call: TRBJ2-1
d_call: TRBD2
cdr3_aa: CASSFRRGGHNEQFF
cdr3_nt: TGTGCCAGCAGTTTCAGGCGGGGGGGTCACAATGAGCAGTTCTTC

v_call: TRBV6-1
clone_size: -
j_call: TRBJ1-1
d_call: TRBD1
cdr3_aa: CASSEGQGEAFF
cdr3_nt: TGTGCCAGCAGTGAAGGACAGGGTGAAGCTTTCTTT

v_call: TRBV7-8
clone_size: -
j_call: TRBJ2-1
d_call: TRBD2
cdr3_aa: CASSRSTSGYNEQFF
cdr3_nt: TGTGCCAGCAGCCGTTCGACTAGCGGGTACAATGAGCAGTTCTTC

v_call: TRBV21-1
clone_size: -
j_call: TRBJ1-1
d_call: -
cdr3_aa: CASSTSNARNEAFF
cdr3_nt: TGTGCCAGCAGCACCTCAAATGCCCGGAATGAAGCTTTCTTT

v_call: TRBV7-2
clone_size: -
j_call: TRBJ2-7
d_call: -
cdr3_aa: CASSLGYGTGQYF
cdr3_nt: TGTGCCAGCAGCTTGGGCTATGGTACTGGGCAGTACTTC

v_call: TRBV15
clone_size: many
j_call: TRBJ2-3
d_call: -
cdr3_aa: CATSRDTASTDTQYF
cdr3_nt: TGTGCCACCAGCAGAGACACTGCTAGCACAGATACGCAGTATTTT

v_call: TRBV20-1
clone_size: few
j_call: TRBJ1-5
d_call: -
cdr3_aa: CSARVGAQPQHF
cdr3_nt: TGCAGTGCTAGAGTGGGGGCTCAGCCCCAGCATTTT

v_call: TRBV7-8
clone_size: few
j_call: TRBJ1-3
d_call: -
cdr3_aa: CASSSPGYSGNTIYF
cdr3_nt: TGTGCCAGCAGCTCACCAGGGTACTCTGGAAACACCATATATTTT

v_call: TRBV28
clone_size: -
j_call: TRBJ1-2
d_call: TRBD1
cdr3_aa: CASRLQGNYGYTF
cdr3_nt: TGTGCCAGCAGACTACAGGGGAACTATGGCTACACCTTC

v_call: TRBV6-6
clone_size: few
j_call: TRBJ1-1
d_call: -
cdr3_aa: CASSYSTDRTTEAFF
cdr3_nt: TGTGCCAGCAGTTATTCGACCGACAGGACCACTGAAGCTTTCTTT

v_call: TRBV12-3/TRBV12-4
clone_size: -
j_call: TRBJ1-4
d_call: -
cdr3_aa: CASNEGSGDEKLFF
cdr3_nt: TGTGCCAGCAATGAGGGAAGCGGCGATGAAAAACTGTTTTTT

v_call: TRBV20-1
clone_size: -
j_call: TRBJ1-1
d_call: -
cdr3_aa: CSARIWGTDGTEAFF
cdr3_nt: TGCAGTGCTAGAATCTGGGGGACGGATGGCACTGAAGCTTTCTTT

v_call: TRBV28
clone_size: many
j_call: TRBJ1-2
d_call: -
cdr3_aa: CASSPGGLKDRGYTF
cdr3_nt: TGTGCCAGCAGTCCTGGGGGACTTAAGGATAGGGGCTACACCTTC

v_call: TRBV7-9
clone_size: -
j_call: TRBJ2-7
d_call: TRBD2
cdr3_aa: CASSLGEGPHEQYF
cdr3_nt: TGTGCCAGCAGCTTAGGGGAGGGCCCCCACGAGCAGTACTTC

v_call: TRBV6-5
clone_size: many
j_call: TRBJ2-5
d_call: TRBD1
cdr3_aa: CASSAPGGPETQYF
cdr3_nt: TGTGCCAGCAGTGCGCCAGGGGGCCCTGAGACCCAGTACTTC

v_call: TRBV20-1
clone_size: few
j_call: TRBJ1-2
d_call: -
cdr3_aa: CSVPNREDVGYTF
cdr3_nt: TGCAGTGTCCCCAATCGGGAAGATGTCGGCTACACCTTC

v_call: TRBV7-2
clone_size: many
j_call: TRBJ1-1
d_call: -
cdr3_aa: CAEGETTEAFF
cdr3_nt: TGTGCCGAGGGGGAAACGACTGAAGCTTTCTTT

v_call: TRBV7-2
clone_size: many
j_call: TRBJ2-7
d_call: -
cdr3_aa: CASSSVGGGRYEQYF
cdr3_nt: TGTGCCAGCAGCTCTGTCGGAGGGGGGAGGTACGAGCAGTACTTC

v_call: TRBV20-1
clone_size: many
j_call: TRBJ1-6
d_call: -
cdr3_aa: CSARKGSDNSPLHF
cdr3_nt: TGCAGTGCCCGTAAAGGCAGTGATAATTCACCCCTCCACTTT

v_call: TRBV11-2
clone_size: few
j_call: TRBJ1-1
d_call: TRBD1
cdr3_aa: CASSLDRGGEAFF
cdr3_nt: TGTGCCAGCAGCTTGGACAGGGGGGGTGAAGCTTTCTTT

v_call: TRBV10-3
clone_size: few
j_call: TRBJ1-1
d_call: -
cdr3_aa: CAIRPDRDNTEAFF
cdr3_nt: TGTGCCATCAGACCCGACCGGGACAACACTGAAGCTTTCTTT